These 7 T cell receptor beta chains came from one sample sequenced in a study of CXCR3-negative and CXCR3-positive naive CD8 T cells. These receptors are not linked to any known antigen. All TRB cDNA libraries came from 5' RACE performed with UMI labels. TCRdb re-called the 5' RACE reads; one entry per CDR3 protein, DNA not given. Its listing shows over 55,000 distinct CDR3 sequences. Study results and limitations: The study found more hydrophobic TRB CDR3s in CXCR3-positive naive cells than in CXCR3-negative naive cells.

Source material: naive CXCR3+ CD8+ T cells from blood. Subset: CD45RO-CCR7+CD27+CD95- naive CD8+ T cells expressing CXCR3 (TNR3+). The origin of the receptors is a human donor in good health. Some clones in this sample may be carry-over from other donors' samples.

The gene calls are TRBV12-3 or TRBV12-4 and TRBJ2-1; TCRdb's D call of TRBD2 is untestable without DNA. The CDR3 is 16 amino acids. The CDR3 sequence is CASQGILAGYDNEQFF.

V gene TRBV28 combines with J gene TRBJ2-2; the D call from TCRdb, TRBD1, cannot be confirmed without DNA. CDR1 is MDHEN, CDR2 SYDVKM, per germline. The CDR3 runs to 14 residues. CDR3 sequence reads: CAGAGQGFTGELFF.

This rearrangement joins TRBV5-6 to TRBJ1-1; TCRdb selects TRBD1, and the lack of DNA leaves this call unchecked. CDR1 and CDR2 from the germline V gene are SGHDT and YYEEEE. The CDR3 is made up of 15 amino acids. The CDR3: CASSWAGTGGTEAFF. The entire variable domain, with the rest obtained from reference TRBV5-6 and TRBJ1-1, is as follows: DAGVTQSPTHLIKTRGQQVTLRCSPKSGHDTVSWYQQALGQGPQFIFQYYEEEERQRGNFPDRFSGHQFPNYSSELNVNALLLGDSALYLCASSWAGTGGTEAFFGQGTRLTVV.

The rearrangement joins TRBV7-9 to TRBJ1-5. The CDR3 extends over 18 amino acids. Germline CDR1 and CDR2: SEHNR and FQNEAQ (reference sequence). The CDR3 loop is CASSHTDYGEDSNQPQHF. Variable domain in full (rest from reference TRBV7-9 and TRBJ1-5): DTGVSQNPRHKITKRGQNVTFRCDPISEHNRLYWYRQTLGQGPEFLTYFQNEAQLEKSRLLSDRFSAERPKGSFSTLEIQRTEQGDSAMYLCASSHTDYGEDSNQPQHFGDGTRLSIL.

The CDR3 reads CASKIAGGSSYNEQFF. The genes are TRBV27 and TRBJ2-1; TCRdb's D call of TRBD2 is untestable without DNA. Germline assignment: CDR1 MNHEY and CDR2 SMNVEV (reference sequence). The CDR3 length is 16 residues.

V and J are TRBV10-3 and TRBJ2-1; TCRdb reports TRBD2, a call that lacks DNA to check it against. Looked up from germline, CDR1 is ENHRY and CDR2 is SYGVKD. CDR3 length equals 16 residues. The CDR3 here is CAISEVLAGANNEQFF.

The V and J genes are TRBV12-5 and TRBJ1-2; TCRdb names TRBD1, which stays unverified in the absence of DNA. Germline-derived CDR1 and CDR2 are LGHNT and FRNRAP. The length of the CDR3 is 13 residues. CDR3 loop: CASGFGGNYGYTF.